This T cell receptor (beta chain) was observed in a study of T cell responses to AZD1222 COVID-19 vaccine. Findings and limits, study-wide: Along spike, vaccine-associated CD4 TCRs were found throughout, with dominance at 160-218 and 743-854.

TCRdb keeps only in-frame clones here, not all; method: immunoSEQ multiplex PCR. The data hold some 150,000 clones, with roughly nine tenths observed a single time. Comment on this clone: Its antigen is not identified.

V lost 6 bases, J lost 3 bases, and 3 bases stayed unmatched. CDR1 is SNHLY and CDR2 is FYNNEI in the germline V gene. There are 15 residues in the CDR3. The J gene is TRBJ2-1, the V gene TRBV2, with 12 nucleotides matching TRBD2. The sequence came from an adult in good health. The sequencing here drew on peripheral blood, taken on day 0 of MenACWY control vaccination. As DNA, the CDR3 is TGTGCCAGCAGCGGACTAGCGGGGAGCTACAATGAGCAGTTCTTC. This encodes CASSGLAGSYNEQFF.